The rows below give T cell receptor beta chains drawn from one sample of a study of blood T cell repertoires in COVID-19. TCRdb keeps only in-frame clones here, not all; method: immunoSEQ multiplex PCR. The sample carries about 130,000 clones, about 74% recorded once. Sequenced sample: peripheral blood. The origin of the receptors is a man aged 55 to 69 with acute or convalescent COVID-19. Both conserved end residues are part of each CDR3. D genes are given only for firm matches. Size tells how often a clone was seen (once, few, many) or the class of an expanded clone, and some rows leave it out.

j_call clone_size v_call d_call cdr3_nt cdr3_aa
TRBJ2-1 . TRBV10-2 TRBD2 TGCGCCAGCACGGATACTAGCGGGGGGGCCGGTGAGCAGTTCTTC CASTDTSGGAGEQFF
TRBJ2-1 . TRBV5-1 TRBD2 TGCGCCAGCAGCTTGGGACTAGCGGGGGGGCGGTATGAGCAGTTCTTC CASSLGLAGGRYEQFF
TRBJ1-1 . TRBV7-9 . TGTGCCAGCAGCTTTTATACAGGGTTGAACACTGAAGCTTTCTTT CASSFYTGLNTEAFF
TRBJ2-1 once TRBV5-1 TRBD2 TGCGCCAGCAGCTCGTCTAGCGGGGCACCGGATGAGCAGTTCTTC CASSSSSGAPDEQFF
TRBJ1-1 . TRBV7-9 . TGTGCCAGCAGCGTTGGCCAGAACACTGAAGCTTTCTTT CASSVGQNTEAFF
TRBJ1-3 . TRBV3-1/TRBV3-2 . TGTGCCAGCAGCCAAAGCTCATTTCCTGGAAACACCATATATTTT CASSQSSFPGNTIYF
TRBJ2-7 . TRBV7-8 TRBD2 TGTGCCAGCAGCTTCGCGGCCGGGACTAGTTCTTACGAGCAGTACTTC CASSFAAGTSSYEQYF
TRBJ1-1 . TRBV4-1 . TGCGCCAGCAGCCAAGTAACGGGACTTATGAACACTGAAGCTTTCTTT CASSQVTGLMNTEAFF
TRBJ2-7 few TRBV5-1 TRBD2 TGCGCCAGCAGCTTCGGGCTAGCGGGAGGGTCGGTCGAGCAGTACTTC CASSFGLAGGSVEQYF
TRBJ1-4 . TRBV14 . TGTGCCAGCAGCCCCCGGACAGCCTATGAAAAACTGTTTTTT CASSPRTAYEKLFF
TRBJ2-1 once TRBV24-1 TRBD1 TGTGCCACCAGTGAGTCCGGGACAGGGGGTTCGTATGAGCAGTTCTTC CATSESGTGGSYEQFF
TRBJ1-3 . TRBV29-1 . TGCAGCGTGCCGAACAGTAGTGGAACTGGAAACACCATATATTTT CSVPNSSGTGNTIYF
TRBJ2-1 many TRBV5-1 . TGCGCCAGCAGCTCCCAATTGACTGGGGAGCAGTTCTTC CASSSQLTGEQFF
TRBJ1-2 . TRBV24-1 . TGTGCCACCAGTGACCCCGGGACTACGGCTGGCTATGGCTACACCTTC CATSDPGTTAGYGYTF
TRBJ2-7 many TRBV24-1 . TGTGCCACCAGTTCTCAGGACAACTCCTACGAGCAGTACTTC CATSSQDNSYEQYF
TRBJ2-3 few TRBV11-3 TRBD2 TGTGCCAGCAGCTGGGGGGGAGCAGATACGCAGTATTTT CASSWGGADTQYF
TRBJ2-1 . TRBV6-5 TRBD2 TGTGCCAGCACGATCCTAGCGGGGGGCTGGGAGCAGTTCTTC CASTILAGGWEQFF
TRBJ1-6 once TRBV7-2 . TGTGCCAGCAGCTTCCAGTCCGGCAGGCATAATTCACCCCTCCACTTT CASSFQSGRHNSPLHF
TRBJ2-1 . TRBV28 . TGTGCCAGCAGTTCCTTCTCGGGGAGCTCCTACAATGAGCAGTTCTTC CASSSFSGSSYNEQFF
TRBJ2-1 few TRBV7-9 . TGTGCCAGCAGCTTGAGAGCGGCAGGGGTTTACGATGAGCAGTTCTTC CASSLRAAGVYDEQFF
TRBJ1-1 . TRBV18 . TGTGCCAGCTCAATTTATGAGGCCATGAACACTGAAGCTTTCTTT CASSIYEAMNTEAFF
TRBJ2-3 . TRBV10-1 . TGCGCCAGCAGCGCCACCCGACAGGAAACGCAGTATTTT CASSATRQETQYF
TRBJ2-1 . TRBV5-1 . TGCGCCAGCAGCTTGCCTAGGAACCCCAATGAGCAGTTCTTC CASSLPRNPNEQFF
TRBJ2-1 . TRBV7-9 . TGTGCCAGCAGCGACCAACTTACTACCAATGAGCAGTTCTTC CASSDQLTTNEQFF
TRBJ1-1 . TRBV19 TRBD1 TGTGCCAGTAGTATTGGGGACAGCGGTAGGAACACTGAAGCTTTCTTT CASSIGDSGRNTEAFF
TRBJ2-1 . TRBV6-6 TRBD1 TGTGCCAGCAGCTCAGGACAGGGGGCCTACAATGAGCAGTTCTTC CASSSGQGAYNEQFF
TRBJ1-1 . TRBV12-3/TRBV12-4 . TGTGCCAGCAAGGCCGATGGAGTTTCTGAAGCTTTCTTT CASKADGVSEAFF
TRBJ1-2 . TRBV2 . TGTGCCAGCAGACGACAGTCGGTCTATGGCTACACCTTC CASRRQSVYGYTF
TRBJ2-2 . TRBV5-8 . TGTGCCAGCAAGAACAGAATAAACACCGGGGAGCTGTTTTTT CASKNRINTGELFF
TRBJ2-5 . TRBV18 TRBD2 TGTGCCAGTAGACTAGCGCAAGAGACCCAGTACTTC CASRLAQETQYF
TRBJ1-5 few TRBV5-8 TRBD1 TGTGCCAGCAGCGAAAGCCGGGACAGGGGCCCCCGAGCCCAGCATTTT CASSESRDRGPRAQHF
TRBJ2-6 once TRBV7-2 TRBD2 TGTGCCAGCAGCTTAGGATCGGGAGGGCCTTCTGGGGCCAACGTCCTGACTTTC CASSLGSGGPSGANVLTF
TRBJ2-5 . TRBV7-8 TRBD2 TGTGCCAGCAGCTTAGGCACTAGCGGGGGCCAAGAGACCCAGTACTTC CASSLGTSGGQETQYF
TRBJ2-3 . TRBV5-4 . TGTGCCAGCAGCCCGACTGCGGGTCTAAACACAGATACGCAGTATTTT CASSPTAGLNTDTQYF
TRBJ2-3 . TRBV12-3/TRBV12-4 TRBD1 TGTGCCAGCAGTCCGACAGGGGCAGATACGCAGTATTTT CASSPTGADTQYF
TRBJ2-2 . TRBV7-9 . TGTGCCAGCAGCTTAGGCGTAGGGGCGGCCGGGGAGCTGTTTTTT CASSLGVGAAGELFF
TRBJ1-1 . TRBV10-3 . TGTGCCATCACCACGCCGGGGGGATTAAACACTGAAGCTTTCTTT CAITTPGGLNTEAFF
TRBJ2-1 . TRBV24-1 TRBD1 TGTGCCACCAGTGATTCTTGGGACAGGGTGCCGTTCTTC CATSDSWDRVPFF
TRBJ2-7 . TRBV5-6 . TGTGCCAGCAGCTGGGGCCCTCAAAAAAAAGACTTC CASSWGPQKKDF
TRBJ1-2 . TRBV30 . TGTGCCTGGAGTGTACCCCGACAGAGCTATGGCTACACCTTC CAWSVPRQSYGYTF
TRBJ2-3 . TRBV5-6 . TGTGCCAGCAGCTTGGAAGCCGCAGATACGCAGTATTTT CASSLEAADTQYF
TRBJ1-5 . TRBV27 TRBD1 TGTGCCAGCAGTTTAAATTACAGGGGTGATCAGCCCCAGCATTTT CASSLNYRGDQPQHF